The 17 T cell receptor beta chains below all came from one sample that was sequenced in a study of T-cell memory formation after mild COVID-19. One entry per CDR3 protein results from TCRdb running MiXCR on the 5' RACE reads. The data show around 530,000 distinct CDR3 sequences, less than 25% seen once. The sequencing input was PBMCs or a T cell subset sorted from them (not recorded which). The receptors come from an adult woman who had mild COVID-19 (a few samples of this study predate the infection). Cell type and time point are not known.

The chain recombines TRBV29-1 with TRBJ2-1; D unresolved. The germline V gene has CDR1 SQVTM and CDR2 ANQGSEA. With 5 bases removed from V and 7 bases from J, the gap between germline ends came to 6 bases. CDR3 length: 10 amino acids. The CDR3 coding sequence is TGCAGCGTTTTGGCTAATGAGCAGTTCTTC. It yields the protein CSVLANEQFF.

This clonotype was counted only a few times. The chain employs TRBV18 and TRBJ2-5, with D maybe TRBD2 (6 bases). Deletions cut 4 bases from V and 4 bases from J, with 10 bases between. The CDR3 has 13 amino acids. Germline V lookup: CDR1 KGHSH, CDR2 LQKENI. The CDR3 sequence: CASSLTEGETQYF. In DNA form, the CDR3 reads TGTGCCAGCTCACTCACGGAGGGAGAGACCCAGTACTTC.

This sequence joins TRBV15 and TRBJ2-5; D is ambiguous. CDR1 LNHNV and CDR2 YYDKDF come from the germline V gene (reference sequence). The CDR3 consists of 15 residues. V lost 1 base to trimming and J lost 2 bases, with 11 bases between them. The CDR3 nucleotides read TGTGCCACCAGCAGAGTTTTAGAAGCACAAGAGACCCAGTACTTC. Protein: CATSRVLEAQETQYF. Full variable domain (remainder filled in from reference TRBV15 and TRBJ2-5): DAMVIQNPRYQVTQFGKPVTLSCSQTLNHNVMYWYQQKSSQAPKLLFHYYDKDFNNEADTPDNFQSRRPNTSFCFLDIRSPGLGDTAMYLCATSRVLEAQETQYFGPGTRLLVL.

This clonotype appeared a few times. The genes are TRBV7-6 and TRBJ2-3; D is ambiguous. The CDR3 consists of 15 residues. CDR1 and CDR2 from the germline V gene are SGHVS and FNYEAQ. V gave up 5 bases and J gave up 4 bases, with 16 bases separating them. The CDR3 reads CASSPTLDRPDTQYF. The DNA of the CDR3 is TGTGCCAGCAGCCCCACCCTCGATCGCCCAGATACGCAGTATTTT. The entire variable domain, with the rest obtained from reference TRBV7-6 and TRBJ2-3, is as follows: GAGVSQSPRYKVTKRGQDVALRCDPISGHVSLYWYRQALGQGPEFLTYFNYEAQQDKSGLPNDRFSAERPEGSISTLTIQRTEQRDSAMYRCASSPTLDRPDTQYFGPGTRLTVL.

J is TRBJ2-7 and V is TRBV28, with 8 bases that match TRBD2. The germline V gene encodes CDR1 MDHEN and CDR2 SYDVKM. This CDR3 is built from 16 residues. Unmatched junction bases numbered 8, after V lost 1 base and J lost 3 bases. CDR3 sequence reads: CASSLLIGAGGYEQYF. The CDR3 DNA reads TGTGCCAGCAGTTTATTAATAGGGGCGGGAGGCTACGAGCAGTACTTC.

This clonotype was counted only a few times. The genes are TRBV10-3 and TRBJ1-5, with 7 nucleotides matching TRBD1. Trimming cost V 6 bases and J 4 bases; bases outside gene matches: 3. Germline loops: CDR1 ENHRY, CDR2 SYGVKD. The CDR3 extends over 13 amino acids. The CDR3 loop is CAIRGTANQPQHF. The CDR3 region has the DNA TGTGCCATCAGAGGGACAGCGAATCAGCCCCAGCATTTT.

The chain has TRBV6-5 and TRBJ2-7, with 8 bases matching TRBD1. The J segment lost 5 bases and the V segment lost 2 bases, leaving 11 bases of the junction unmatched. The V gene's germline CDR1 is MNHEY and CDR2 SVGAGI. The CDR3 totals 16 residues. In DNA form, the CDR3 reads TGTGCCAGCAGTTACGACAGACCTGACAGGGGCCACGAGCAGTACTTC. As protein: CASSYDRPDRGHEQYF.

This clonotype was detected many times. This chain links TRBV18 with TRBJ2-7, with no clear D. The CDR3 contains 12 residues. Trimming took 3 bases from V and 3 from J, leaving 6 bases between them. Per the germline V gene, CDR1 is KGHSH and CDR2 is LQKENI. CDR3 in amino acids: CASSPAGYEQYF. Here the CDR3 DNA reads TGTGCCAGCTCACCCGCAGGCTACGAGCAGTACTTC.

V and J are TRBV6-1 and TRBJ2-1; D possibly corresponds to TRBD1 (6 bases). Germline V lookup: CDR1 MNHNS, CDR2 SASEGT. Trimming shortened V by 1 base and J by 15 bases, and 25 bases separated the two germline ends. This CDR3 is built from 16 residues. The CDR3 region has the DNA TGTGCCAGCAGTGAAGGTTGGACAGCTCCCCCTGCTTACCCGTTCTTC. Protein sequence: CASSEGWTAPPAYPFF.

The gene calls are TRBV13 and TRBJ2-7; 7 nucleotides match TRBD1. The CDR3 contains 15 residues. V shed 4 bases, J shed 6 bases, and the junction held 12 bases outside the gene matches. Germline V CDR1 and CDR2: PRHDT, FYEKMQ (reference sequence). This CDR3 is CASSSTSGTVGEQYF. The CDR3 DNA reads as TGTGCCAGCAGCTCGACTTCCGGGACAGTGGGCGAGCAGTACTTC.

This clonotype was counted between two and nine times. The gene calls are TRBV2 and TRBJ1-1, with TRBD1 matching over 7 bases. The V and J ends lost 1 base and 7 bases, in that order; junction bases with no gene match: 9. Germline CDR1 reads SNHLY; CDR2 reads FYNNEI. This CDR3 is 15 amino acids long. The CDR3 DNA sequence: TGTGCCAGCAGTGAAGGGGTGGACAGGAGCTATGAAGCTTTCTTT. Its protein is CASSEGVDRSYEAFF.

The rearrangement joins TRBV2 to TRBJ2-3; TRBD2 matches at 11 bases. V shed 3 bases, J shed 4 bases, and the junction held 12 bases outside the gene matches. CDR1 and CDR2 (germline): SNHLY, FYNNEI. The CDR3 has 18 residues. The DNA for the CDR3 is TGTGCCAGCAGTGAGGCCAGGCTAGCGGGAGGCCGAGCAGATACGCAGTATTTT. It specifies CASSEARLAGGRADTQYF.

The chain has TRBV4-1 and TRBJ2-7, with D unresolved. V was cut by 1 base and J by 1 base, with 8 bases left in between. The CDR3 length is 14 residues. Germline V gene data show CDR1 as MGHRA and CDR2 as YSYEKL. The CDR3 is CASSQVWGSYEQYF. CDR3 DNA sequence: TGCGCCAGCAGCCAAGTTTGGGGTTCCTACGAGCAGTACTTC.

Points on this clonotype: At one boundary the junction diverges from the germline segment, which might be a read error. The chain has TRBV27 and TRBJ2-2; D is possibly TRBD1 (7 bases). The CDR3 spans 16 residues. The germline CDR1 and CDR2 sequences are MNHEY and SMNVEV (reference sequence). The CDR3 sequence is CASSLFPGGNTGELIF. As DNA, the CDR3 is TGTGCCAGCAGTTTATTCCCAGGGGGGAACACCGGGGAGCTGATTTTT.

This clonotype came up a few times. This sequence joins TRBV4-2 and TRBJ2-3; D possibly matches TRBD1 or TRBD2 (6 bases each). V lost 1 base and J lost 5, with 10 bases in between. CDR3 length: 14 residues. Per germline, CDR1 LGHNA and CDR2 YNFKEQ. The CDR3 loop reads CASSQGLGGDTQYF. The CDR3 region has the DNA TGTGCCAGCAGCCAAGGACTAGGGGGAGATACGCAGTATTTT.

The CDR3 bases are TGTGCCAGCAGCCCCCTATCGTCCGGTCAACAGGCCAATGAGCAGTTCTTC. This gives the protein CASSPLSSGQQANEQFF. The V call is TRBV3-1, the J call TRBJ2-1; D is perhaps TRBD1 (5 bases). The CDR3 contains 17 residues. V dropped 4 bases and J dropped 6 bases, with 22 bases sitting between them. Germline CDR1 reads LGHDT; CDR2 reads YNNKEL (reference sequence).

The CDR3 protein is CASSTRKYNEQFF. In nucleotides, the CDR3 is TGTGCCAGCAGCACACGGAAGTACAATGAGCAGTTCTTC. This rearrangement joins TRBV14 to TRBJ2-1; D uncertain. Between the trimmed V and J ends, which lost 5 bases and 4 bases, there was a span of 9 bases. Per the germline V gene, CDR1 is SGHDN and CDR2 is FVKESK. The CDR3 is made up of 13 amino acids.